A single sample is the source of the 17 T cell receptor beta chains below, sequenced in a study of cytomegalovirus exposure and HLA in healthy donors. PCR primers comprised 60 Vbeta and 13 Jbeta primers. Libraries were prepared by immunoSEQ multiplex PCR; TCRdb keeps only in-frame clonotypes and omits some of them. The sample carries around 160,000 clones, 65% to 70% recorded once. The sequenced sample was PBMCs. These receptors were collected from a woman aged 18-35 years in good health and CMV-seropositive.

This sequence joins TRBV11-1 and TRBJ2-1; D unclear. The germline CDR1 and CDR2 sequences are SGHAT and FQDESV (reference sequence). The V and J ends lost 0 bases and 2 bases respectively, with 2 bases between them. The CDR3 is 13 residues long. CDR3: CASSLATYNEQFF. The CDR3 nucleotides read TGTGCCAGCAGCTTAGCTACCTACAATGAGCAGTTCTTC.

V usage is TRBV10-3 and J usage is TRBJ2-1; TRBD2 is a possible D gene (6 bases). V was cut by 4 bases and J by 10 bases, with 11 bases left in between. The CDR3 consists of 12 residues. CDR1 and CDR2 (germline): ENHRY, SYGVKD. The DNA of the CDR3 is TGTGCCATCAGTGGGAGGGAGAGAGAGCAGTTCTTC. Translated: CAISGREREQFF.

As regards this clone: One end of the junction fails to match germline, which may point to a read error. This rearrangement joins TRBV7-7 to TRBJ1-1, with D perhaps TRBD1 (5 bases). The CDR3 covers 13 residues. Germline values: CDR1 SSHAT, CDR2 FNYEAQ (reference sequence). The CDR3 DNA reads TGTGCTAGCAGCTCAGGGATGAACACTGAAGCTTTCTTT. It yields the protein CASSSGMNTEAFF.

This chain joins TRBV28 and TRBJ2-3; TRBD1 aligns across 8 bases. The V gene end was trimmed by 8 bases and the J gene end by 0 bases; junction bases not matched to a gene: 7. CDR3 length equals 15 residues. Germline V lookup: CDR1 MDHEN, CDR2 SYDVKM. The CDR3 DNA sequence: TGTGCCAGCGGTGGGACAGGTCTTAGCACAGATACGCAGTATTTT. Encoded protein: CASGGTGLSTDTQYF.

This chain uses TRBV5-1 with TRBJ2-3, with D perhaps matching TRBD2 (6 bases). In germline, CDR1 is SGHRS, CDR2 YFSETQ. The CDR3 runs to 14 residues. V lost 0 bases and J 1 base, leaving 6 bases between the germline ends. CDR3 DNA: TGCGCCAGCAGCTTGGGCGGGGGCACAGATACGCAGTATTTT. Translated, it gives CASSLGGGTDTQYF.

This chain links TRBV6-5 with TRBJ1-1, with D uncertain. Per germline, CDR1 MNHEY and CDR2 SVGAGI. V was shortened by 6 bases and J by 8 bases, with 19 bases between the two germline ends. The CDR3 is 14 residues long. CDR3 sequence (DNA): TGTGCCAGCAGCTCCCGGGGTAGGGTCGAGGAAGCTTTCTTT. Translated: CASSSRGRVEEAFF.

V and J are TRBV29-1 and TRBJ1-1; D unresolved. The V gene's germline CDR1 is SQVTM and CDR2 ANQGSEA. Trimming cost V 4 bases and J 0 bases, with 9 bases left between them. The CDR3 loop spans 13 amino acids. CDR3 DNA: TGCAGCGTTGTGCGGCAGTTGAACACTGAAGCTTTCTTT. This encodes CSVVRQLNTEAFF.

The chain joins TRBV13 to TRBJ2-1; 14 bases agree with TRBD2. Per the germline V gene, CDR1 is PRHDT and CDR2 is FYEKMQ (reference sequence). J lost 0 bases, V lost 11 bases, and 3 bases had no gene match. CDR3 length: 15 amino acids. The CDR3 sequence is CAGGTSGGSYNEQFF. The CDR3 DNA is TGTGCCGGAGGGACTAGCGGGGGCTCCTACAATGAGCAGTTCTTC.

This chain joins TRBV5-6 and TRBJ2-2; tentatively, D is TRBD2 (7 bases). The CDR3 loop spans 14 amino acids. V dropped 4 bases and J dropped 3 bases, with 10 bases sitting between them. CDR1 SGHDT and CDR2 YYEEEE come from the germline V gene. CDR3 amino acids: CASSLGGDTGELFF. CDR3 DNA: TGTGCCAGCAGCCTAGGGGGGGACACCGGGGAGCTGTTTTTT.

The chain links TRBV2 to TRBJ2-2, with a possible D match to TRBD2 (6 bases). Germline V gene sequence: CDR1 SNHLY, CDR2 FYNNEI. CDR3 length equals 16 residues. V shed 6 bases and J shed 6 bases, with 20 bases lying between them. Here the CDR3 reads CASRERPGDGAGELFF. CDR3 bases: TGTGCCAGCAGGGAAAGGCCGGGGGATGGGGCCGGGGAGCTGTTTTTT.

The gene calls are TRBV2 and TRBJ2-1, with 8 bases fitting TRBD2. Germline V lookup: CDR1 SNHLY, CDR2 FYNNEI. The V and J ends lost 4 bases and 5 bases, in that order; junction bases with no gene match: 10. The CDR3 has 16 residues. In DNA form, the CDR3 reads TGTGCCAGCAGTGCGAGACCCGGGACTAGGGACAATGAGCAGTTCTTC. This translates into CASSARPGTRDNEQFF.

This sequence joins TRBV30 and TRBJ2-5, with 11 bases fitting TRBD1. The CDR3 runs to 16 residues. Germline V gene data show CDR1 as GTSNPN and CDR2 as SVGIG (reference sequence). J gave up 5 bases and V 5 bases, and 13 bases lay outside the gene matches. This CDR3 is CAWGQGALQAGETQYF. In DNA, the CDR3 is TGTGCCTGGGGACAGGGGGCTTTGCAGGCGGGGGAGACCCAGTACTTC.

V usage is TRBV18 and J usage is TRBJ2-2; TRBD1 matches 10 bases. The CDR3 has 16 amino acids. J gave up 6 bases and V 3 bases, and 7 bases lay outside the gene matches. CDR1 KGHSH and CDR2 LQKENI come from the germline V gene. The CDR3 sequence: CASSPHGTGVPGELFF. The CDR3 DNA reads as TGTGCCAGCTCACCTCACGGGACAGGGGTACCCGGGGAGCTGTTTTTT.

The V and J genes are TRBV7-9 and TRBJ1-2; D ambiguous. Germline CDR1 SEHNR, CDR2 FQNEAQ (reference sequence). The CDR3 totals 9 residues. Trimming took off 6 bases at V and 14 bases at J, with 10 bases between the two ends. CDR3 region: CASSPLYTF. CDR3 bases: TGTGCCAGCAGTCCTCTTTATACCTTC.

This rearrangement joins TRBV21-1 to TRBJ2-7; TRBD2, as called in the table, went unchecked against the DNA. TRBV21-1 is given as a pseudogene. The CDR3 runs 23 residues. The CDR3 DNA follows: TGTGCCAGCAGCCCCCGCCCCGGGGGGGGGCGTGGGACTAGCGGGGTCGGAGGCTACGAGCAGTACTTC. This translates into CASSPRPGGGRGTSGVGGYEQYF.

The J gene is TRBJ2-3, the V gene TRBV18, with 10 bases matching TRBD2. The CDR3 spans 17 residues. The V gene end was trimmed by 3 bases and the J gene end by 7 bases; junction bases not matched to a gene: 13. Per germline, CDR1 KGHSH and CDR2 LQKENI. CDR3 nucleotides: TGTGCCAGCTCACCGTCCTATGTAGCGGGGGGCATCAATACGCAGTATTTT. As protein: CASSPSYVAGGINTQYF.

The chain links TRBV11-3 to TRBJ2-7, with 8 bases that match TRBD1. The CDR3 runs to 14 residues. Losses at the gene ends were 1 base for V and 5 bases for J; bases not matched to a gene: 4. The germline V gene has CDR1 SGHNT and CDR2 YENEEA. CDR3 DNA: TGTGCCAGCAGCTTAGGGCAGGGGGCGGACGAGCAGTACTTC. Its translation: CASSLGQGADEQYF.